Given below is one TCR beta chain in context. This specimen belongs to a study of blood T cell repertoires in COVID-19. Study-level background: Acute and convalescent COVID-19 specimens originated in the United States, Italy and Spain. Nucleic acid was either cDNA or gDNA, and it came from T cells, B-cell-depleted T cells, or PBMCs.

Repertoires were generated with immunoSEQ multiplex PCR, while TCRdb's copy carries only in-frame clones and drops some. The table has some 80,000 clones, approximately 82% seen once. The CDR3 runs to 14 residues. Germline-derived CDR1 and CDR2 are LNHDA and SQIVND (reference sequence). Trimming took 9 bases from V and 0 from J; bases not matched to a gene: 5. The chain has TRBV19 and TRBJ1-3; 7 nucleotides align to TRBD1. Sequenced material: peripheral blood. The TCR was taken from a human donor in a cohort sampled during active COVID-19. The CDR3 DNA follows: TGTGCCAGCACGACAGGGAACTCTGGAAACACCATATATTTT. Translation gives CASTTGNSGNTIYF.